The 30 T cell receptor beta chains given below trace back to one sample, sequenced in a study of CD8+CD57+ T cells in acquired aplastic anemia. Using genomic DNA as the template, TCR beta VDJ and CDR3 profiling was carried out. TCRdb reprocessed the reads via MiXCR and lists one record per CDR3 protein. The sample holds about 150,000 distinct CDR3 sequences, about 40% seen once. Source material: sorted CD4+, CD8+, or CD8+CD57+ T cells (not recorded which) from PBMCs. These receptor sequences come from a human donor in good health, serving as a control.

This clonotype came up a few times. A much larger clone is a single base away; this may be a read error. V gene TRBV28 combines with J gene TRBJ1-6; the match to TRBD1 covers 8 bases. The CDR3 is 13 amino acids. CDR1 and CDR2 from the germline V gene are MDHEN and SYDVKM. The CDR3 sequence is CTSSLTGVSPLHF. The CDR3 DNA sequence: TGTACCAGCAGTTTGACAGGGGTTTCACCCCTCCACTTT.

About this clonotype itself: One end of the junction does not line up with germline, which may come from a read error. J is TRBJ1-3 and V is TRBV15; D call uncertain. This CDR3 has 13 amino acids. Germline V gene lookup returns CDR1 LNHNV and CDR2 YYDKDF (reference sequence). CDR3 protein: CATGRSDGNTIHF. Written as DNA, the CDR3 is TGTGCCACCGGCAGGAGCGACGGAAACACCATACATTTT.

This clonotype was picked up many times. The chain couples TRBV25-1 to TRBJ2-5; 7 nucleotides match TRBD1. The CDR3 is 16 residues long. The V gene end was trimmed by 2 bases and the J gene end by 7 bases; junction bases not matched to a gene: 13. CDR1 is MGHDK, CDR2 SYGVNS, per germline. CDR3 sequence (DNA): TGTGCCAGCAGTGAAAGGGAGACAGGGAGCTTGTGGACCCAGTACTTC. As protein: CASSERETGSLWTQYF.

V and J are TRBV25-1 and TRBJ2-2, with D unresolved. Trimming left V 8 bases short and J 0 bases short, with 13 bases between. The CDR3 is 15 residues long. Germline values: CDR1 MGHDK, CDR2 SYGVNS. CDR3 residues: CASERSGPNTGELFF. In DNA, the CDR3 is TGTGCCAGCGAGAGGTCCGGGCCGAACACCGGGGAGCTGTTTTTT.

The V call is TRBV7-2, the J call TRBJ1-2, with D possibly TRBD1 on 6 matching bases. The CDR3 extends over 14 amino acids. Germline V gene lookup returns CDR1 SGHTA and CDR2 FQGNSA. V lost 6 bases and J 7 bases, leaving 18 bases between the germline ends. CDR3 DNA sequence: TGTGCCAGCAGTGGGGAGGGGGGCGCATTTGGCTACACCTTC. Protein: CASSGEGGAFGYTF.

This clonotype was counted a few times. This rearrangement joins TRBV10-3 to TRBJ2-1; D is ambiguous. The CDR3 loop spans 13 amino acids. V gave up 0 bases and J gave up 8 bases, with 8 bases separating them. Germline CDR1 and CDR2: ENHRY and SYGVKD. CDR3 sequence (DNA): TGTGCCATCAGTGAGTCGAATGGCCATGAGCAGTTCTTC. It translates to CAISESNGHEQFF.

Of note for this clonotype: A much more abundant neighbour one base away suggests this may be a read error. The CDR3 ends on some other residue instead of the conserved phenylalanine or tryptophan, so this is likely a read error. In DNA form, the CDR3 reads TGCAGTGCTAGAACAGGACAGGGCCCGTATAGCAATCAGCCCCAGCATTAT. This gives the protein CSARTGQGPYSNQPQHY. The chain links TRBV20-1 to TRBJ1-5; TRBD1 matches 8 bases. This CDR3 comprises 17 residues. The junction had 9 bases not matched to a gene; V was cut back by 2 bases and J by 0 bases. CDR1 and CDR2 (germline): DFQATT, SNEGSKA (reference sequence).

The table lists this clonotype with a few counts. The CDR3 here is CASSSGGLETQYF. The CDR3 DNA follows: TGCGCCAGCAGCTCAGGGGGCCTAGAGACCCAGTACTTC. The chain joins TRBV5-1 to TRBJ2-5, with 8 positions matching TRBD1. The CDR3 covers 13 residues. With 3 bases clipped from V and 4 bases from J, the junction kept 2 bases outside the gene matches. Germline loops: CDR1 SGHRS, CDR2 YFSETQ.

The chain uses TRBV25-1 and TRBJ2-2; D not resolved. This CDR3 has 15 residues. The germline V gene has CDR1 MGHDK and CDR2 SYGVNS. The ends were cut back, 1 base at V and 3 bases at J, with 9 bases in the middle. The CDR3, as DNA: TGTGCCAGCAGTGAATCCGCGATCTACACCGGGGAGCTGTTTTTT. Its protein product is CASSESAIYTGELFF.

The chain combines TRBV2 with TRBJ1-6; no definite D call. Between the trimmed V and J ends, which lost 0 bases and 14 bases, there was a span of 14 bases. This CDR3 is built from 14 residues. Germline-derived CDR1 and CDR2 are SNHLY and FYNNEI. CDR3 sequence reads: CASSEALGPRTLHF. The CDR3 region has the DNA TGTGCCAGCAGTGAAGCGCTTGGACCCAGGACCCTCCACTTT.

To note about this clonotype: This clone may be a read error of a much larger clone one base away. V is TRBV11-2 and J is TRBJ1-1; D ambiguous. The CDR3 sequence is 16 residues long. Per the germline V gene, CDR1 is SGHAT and CDR2 is FQNNGV. Trimming pared 5 bases from V and 1 base from J, leaving 17 bases between. Here the CDR3 reads CASSPTKGRTNTEAFF. CDR3 nucleotides: TGTGCCAGCAGCCCTACTAAGGGTCGAACGAACACTGAAGCTTTCTTT.

This CDR3 is CASSSDRAETQYF. The CDR3 bases are TGTGCCAGCAGCTCAGACAGGGCTGAGACCCAGTACTTC. The V gene is TRBV2, the J gene TRBJ2-5; TRBD1 aligns across 7 bases. This CDR3 region has 13 residues. J lost 5 bases, V lost 6 bases, and 6 bases had no gene match. CDR1 SNHLY and CDR2 FYNNEI come from the germline V gene. The full variable domain, completed using reference TRBV2 and TRBJ2-5, is EPEVTQTPSHQVTQMGQEVILRCVPISNHLYFYWYRQILGQKVEFLVSFYNNEISEKSEIFDDQFSVERPDGSNFTLKIRSTKLEDSAMYFCASSSDRAETQYFGPGTRLLVL.

This clonotype was counted ten times or more. This chain connects TRBV5-1 to TRBJ1-2; perhaps TRBD1 as D (5 bases). The CDR3 extends over 11 amino acids. The germline V and J ends were trimmed by 4 bases and 7 bases, with 8 bases remaining between them. Germline CDR1 reads SGHRS; CDR2 reads YFSETQ. The CDR3 protein is CASSPGFGYTF. The CDR3 nucleotides read TGCGCCAGCAGCCCAGGGTTTGGCTACACCTTC.

The rearrangement uses TRBV10-3 and TRBJ1-2; a weak D match, TRBD1 (5 bases). V lost 4 bases to trimming and J lost 0 bases, with 15 bases between them. Germline V gene sequence: CDR1 ENHRY, CDR2 SYGVKD. The CDR3 is 16 amino acids. In DNA form, the CDR3 reads TGTGCCATCAGTGTTGGGGGATCGGGGGCTAACTATGGCTACACCTTC. Protein product: CAISVGGSGANYGYTF.

The chain has TRBV9 and TRBJ2-7, with 8 bases matching TRBD1. Trimming took 4 bases from V and 3 from J; bases not matched to a gene: 9. The CDR3 runs 15 residues. Germline values: CDR1 SGDLS, CDR2 YYNGEE. CDR3 sequence: CASSPPGTGYYEQYF. The CDR3 nucleotides read TGTGCCAGCAGCCCACCAGGGACAGGCTACTACGAGCAGTACTTC.

This sequence joins TRBV11-2 and TRBJ1-2; unclear D gene. The ends were cut back, 0 bases at V and 8 bases at J, with 10 bases in the middle. The CDR3 sequence is 13 residues long. Germline CDR1 reads SGHAT; CDR2 reads FQNNGV. The CDR3 sequence is CASSLDRSRGYTF. CDR3 nucleotide sequence: TGTGCCAGCAGCTTAGATCGAAGCCGGGGCTACACCTTC.

This chain links TRBV24-1 with TRBJ2-3; the match to TRBD2 covers 11 bases. CDR3 length equals 16 residues. The ends lost 3 bases at V and 4 bases at J; junction bases unmatched: 5. Germline CDR1 reads KGHDR; CDR2 reads SFDVKD. CDR3 sequence: CATSDPGTSGADTQYF. As DNA, the CDR3 is TGTGCCACCAGTGATCCCGGGACTAGCGGTGCAGATACGCAGTATTTT.

The rearrangement uses TRBV24-1 and TRBJ2-5; either TRBD1 or TRBD2 may supply D (5 bases each). Germline CDR1 and CDR2: KGHDR and SFDVKD. The CDR3 length is 12 residues. V dropped 3 bases and J dropped 4 bases, with 5 bases sitting between them. The CDR3 bases are TGTGCCACCAGTGATGGGGGAGAGACCCAGTACTTC. It encodes CATSDGGETQYF.

Many counts were recorded for this clonotype. This rearrangement joins TRBV12-3 or TRBV12-4 to TRBJ1-5, with 7 bases identical to TRBD1. Trimming at V came to 0 bases and at J to 9 bases, leaving 5 bases not matched to a gene. CDR3 length equals 14 residues. In DNA, the CDR3 is TGTGCCAGCAGTTTAGCGACAGGGTACGGGCCCCAGCATTTT. Translated: CASSLATGYGPQHF.

In regard to this clonotype: A much larger clone lies one base from this, so it may be a read error. V usage is TRBV4-1 and J usage is TRBJ2-3; D remains unclear. The length of the CDR3 is 15 residues. The germline V gene has CDR1 MGHRA and CDR2 YSYEKL. Trimming removed 2 bases at V and 4 bases at J, with 13 bases between. This CDR3 is CASSQNLVFSDTQYF. CDR3 nucleotides: TGCGCCAGCAGCCAAAATTTAGTCTTCTCAGATACGCAGTATTTT.

This clonotype turned up a few times. Likely a read error: the CDR3 ends without its conserved phenylalanine or tryptophan. The chain links TRBV19 to TRBJ1-2; D perhaps matches TRBD1 (5 bases). Per germline, CDR1 LNHDA and CDR2 SQIVND (reference sequence). The germline V and J ends were trimmed by 6 bases and 2 bases, with 16 bases remaining between them. This CDR3 spans 15 amino acids. This CDR3 is CASSPLGQPNYGYTL. DNA of the CDR3: TGTGCCAGTAGCCCTCTGGGGCAGCCCAACTATGGCTACACCCTC.

The V call is TRBV19, the J call TRBJ1-5, with D hard to call. The CDR3 sequence is 13 residues long. Germline V gene lookup returns CDR1 LNHDA and CDR2 SQIVND (reference sequence). The V and J ends lost 1 base and 4 bases respectively, with 5 bases between them. Written as DNA, the CDR3 is TGTGCCAGTAGTATAGTGACAAATCAGCCCCAGCATTTT. Translation: CASSIVTNQPQHF.

The chain is built from TRBV11-1 and TRBJ1-2; tentatively, D is TRBD1 (6 bases). Trimming left V 5 bases short and J 5 bases short, with 15 bases between. Per the germline V gene, CDR1 is SGHAT and CDR2 is FQDESV (reference sequence). The CDR3 runs 14 residues. The CDR3 nucleotides are TGTGCCAGCAGCGAACGGGGGGCGAAATATGGCTACACCTTC. Translation: CASSERGAKYGYTF. The whole variable domain, remainder taken from reference TRBV11-1 and TRBJ1-2, is EAEVAQSPRYKITEKSQAVAFWCDPISGHATLYWYRQILGQGPELLVQFQDESVVDDSQLPKDRFSAERLKGVDSTLKIQPAELGDSAMYLCASSERGAKYGYTFGSGTRLTVV.

In its sample, this clonotype was seen once. This CDR3 is CASSIVSGYEQYF. CDR3 coding DNA: TGTGCCAGTAGTATAGTCTCGGGCTACGAGCAGTACTTC. The gene calls are TRBV7-8 and TRBJ2-7; D gene uncertain. V lost 9 bases and J lost 3, with 15 bases in between. Looked up from germline, CDR1 is SGHVS and CDR2 is FQNEAQ. The CDR3 has 13 residues.

This clonotype was observed at least ten times. The chain is built from TRBV20-1 and TRBJ2-1, with TRBD2 identical over 9 bases. CDR3 length: 14 residues. CDR1 and CDR2 (germline): DFQATT, SNEGSKA (reference sequence). CDR3: CRVTSGTSYNEQFF. The CDR3 DNA follows: TGCAGGGTGACTAGCGGAACCTCCTACAATGAGCAGTTCTTC.

CDR3 DNA sequence: TGCGCCAGCAGACAGGGCACGAACACTGAAGCTTTCTTT. Protein: CASRQGTNTEAFF. The J gene is TRBJ1-1, the V gene TRBV5-1; weak D call: TRBD1 (6 bases). The CDR3 has 13 residues. Germline V lookup: CDR1 SGHRS, CDR2 YFSETQ. The V end was cut by 5 bases, the J end by 1 base, with 9 bases between.

Comments on this clonotype: One end of the junction is discordant with germline, which a read error may explain. The CDR3 coding sequence is TGTGCCAGCAGTCACTCGGGGACACGGACTAATGACTACACCTTC. The encoded protein is CASSHSGTRTNDYTF. The chain links TRBV6-5 to TRBJ1-2, with D perhaps matching TRBD1 (6 bases). Per the germline V gene, CDR1 is MNHEY and CDR2 is SVGAGI. CDR3 length: 15 amino acids.

This clonotype was seen ten or more times. V usage is TRBV5-1 and J usage is TRBJ1-2, with D possibly matching TRBD1 (5 bases). Deletions cut 0 bases from V and 8 bases from J, with 11 bases between. CDR3 length: 13 amino acids. CDR1 SGHRS and CDR2 YFSETQ come from the germline V gene. The CDR3 region has the DNA TGCGCCAGCAGCTTGGGCCAGGGTCTCGGCTACACCTTC. Translating gives CASSLGQGLGYTF.

This clonotype was recorded many times. V usage is TRBV4-2 and J usage is TRBJ2-1; D is undetermined. CDR3 length: 11 amino acids. Germline loops: CDR1 LGHNA, CDR2 YNFKEQ. V dropped 0 bases and J dropped 10 bases, with 4 bases sitting between them. The CDR3 DNA reads as TGTGCCAGCAGCCAAGATCGGGAGCAGTTCTTC. This sequence encodes CASSQDREQFF.

The sample holds many counts of this clonotype. The genes are TRBV7-9 and TRBJ1-1; the D is unclear. Germline assignment: CDR1 SEHNR and CDR2 FQNEAQ (reference sequence). Trimming pared 2 bases from V and 0 bases from J, leaving 13 bases between. The CDR3 runs 16 residues. The chain's CDR3 is CASSLRSGGMNTEAFF. Written as DNA, the CDR3 is TGTGCCAGCAGCTTAAGGTCTGGCGGGATGAACACTGAAGCTTTCTTT.